This T cell receptor (beta chain) was captured in a study of blood T cell repertoires in COVID-19. Study overall: There were acute and convalescent COVID-19 samples, and they came from the United States, Italy and Spain. PBMCs, B-cell-depleted T cells, or T cells were the source of the cDNA or gDNA that made up the material.

Authors' analysis steps: Reference gene primer amplification yielded estimated nucleated cell counts. Assay: immunoSEQ multiplex PCR; the TCRdb copy retains only in-frame clones and omits some. For V, J and clone size, that table is used; D and trimming come from the DNA. Of almost 350,000 clones in the sample, 88% were seen once. People in the exposed group encountered a COVID-19 case within 2 weeks before entering the study. Germline CDR1 reads SEHNR; CDR2 reads FQNEAQ (reference sequence). The trim removed 4 bases at V and 3 bases at J, leaving 10 bases unmatched. The CDR3 consists of 18 residues. The specimen was PBMCs or T cells enriched from blood (not recorded which). V and J are TRBV7-9 and TRBJ2-3; the match to TRBD2 covers 13 bases. This TCR came from a woman in her 30s who had been exposed to COVID-19. The CDR3 is CASSSRTSGSLRTDTQYF. CDR3 coding DNA: TGTGCCAGCAGCTCAAGGACTAGCGGGAGTCTGAGGACAGATACGCAGTATTTT.